This T cell receptor (beta chain) emerged from a study of cytomegalovirus exposure and HLA in healthy donors. This clone showed up just once. Its antigen is unknown. Study-wide points: The authors listed 150 or so TCR beta chains as cytomegalovirus-associated.

V dropped 5 bases and J dropped 4 bases, with 14 bases sitting between them. The germline V gene has CDR1 MNHNY and CDR2 SVGAGI (reference sequence). There are 14 residues in the CDR3. Data came from immunoSEQ multiplex PCR; TCRdb stores just in-frame clones and leaves some out. Here the sample spans under 300,000 clones, about 86% being singletons. This clonotype was obtained from a young woman in good health and CMV-seronegative. Source material: PBMCs. The genes are TRBV6-6 and TRBJ1-2, with D perhaps matching TRBD1 (6 bases). The CDR3 sequence: CASSPRTVGYGYTF. DNA of the CDR3: TGTGCCAGCAGTCCGCGGACAGTCGGCTATGGCTACACCTTC.